A single sample is the source of the 21 T cell receptor beta chains below, sequenced in a study of CD8+CD57+ T cells in acquired aplastic anemia. Genomic DNA constituted the template upon which TCR beta VDJ and CDR3 profiling was performed. In TCRdb, the reads were re-called with MiXCR into one record per CDR3 protein. The table shows 62,000 or so distinct CDR3 sequences, with approximately 51% occurring only once. Input material: sorted CD4+, CD8+, or CD8+CD57+ T cells (not recorded which) from PBMCs. These receptors were taken from a human donor in good health, serving as a control.

The chain combines TRBV24-1 with TRBJ2-1; the match to TRBD2 covers 10 bases. Looked up from germline, CDR1 is KGHDR and CDR2 is SFDVKD. The CDR3 length is 15 residues. Trimming took 4 bases from V and 4 from J; bases not matched to a gene: 3. CDR3 nucleotide sequence: TGTGCCACCAGTGAGGGGGGACTAGCGTACAATGAGCAGTTCTTC. Amino acids: CATSEGGLAYNEQFF.

CDR3 sequence reads: CASSIDPLRQGKAVGYEQYF. CDR3 in DNA: TGTGCCAGTAGTATAGATCCCCTTCGACAGGGGAAGGCCGTGGGATACGAGCAGTACTTC. V is TRBV19 and J is TRBJ2-7, with 8 bases that match TRBD1. CDR1 is LNHDA and CDR2 is SQIVND in the germline V gene (reference sequence). V lost 0 bases, J lost 4 bases, and 20 bases stayed unmatched. The length of the CDR3 is 20 residues.

This clonotype has a handful of counts. This sequence joins TRBV29-1 and TRBJ1-1, with D tentatively TRBD1 (5 bases). This CDR3 comprises 14 residues. CDR1 and CDR2 from the germline V gene are SQVTM and ANQGSEA. Between the trimmed V and J ends, which lost 3 bases and 4 bases, there was a span of 15 bases. The CDR3 nucleotides read TGCAGCGTTGATCTTGGGACGCGGGGCACTGAAGCTTTCTTT. As protein: CSVDLGTRGTEAFF.

This clonotype was counted a single time. The V and J genes are TRBV19 and TRBJ1-3; D gene ambiguous. V was cut by 5 bases and J by 2 bases, with 7 bases left in between. Looked up from germline, CDR1 is LNHDA and CDR2 is SQIVND (reference sequence). CDR3 length equals 13 residues. For the CDR3, the DNA is TGTGCCAGTAGTCCCGGGGCTGGAAACACCATATATTTT. Amino acids: CASSPGAGNTIYF.

The V and J genes are TRBV7-9 and TRBJ2-3; D is unresolved. Germline CDR1 is SEHNR and CDR2 is FQNEAQ (reference sequence). Trimming left V 5 bases short and J 4 bases short, with 4 bases between. This CDR3 is 11 amino acids long. CDR3 protein: CASSTADTQYF. CDR3 DNA sequence: TGTGCCAGCAGCACCGCAGATACGCAGTATTTT.

The V and J genes are TRBV14 and TRBJ2-1; D unclear. This CDR3 has 15 amino acids. Trimming removed 1 base at V and 8 bases at J, with 15 bases between. Germline loops: CDR1 SGHDN, CDR2 FVKESK. CDR3 nucleotide sequence: TGTGCCAGCAGCCAAGGTTCATCGAGGATCCATGAGCAGTTCTTC. Amino acids: CASSQGSSRIHEQFF.

The chain carries TRBV24-1 and TRBJ1-2, with TRBD1 as a possible D gene (6 bases). The germline CDR1 and CDR2 sequences are KGHDR and SFDVKD. V lost 0 bases and J lost 6, with 10 bases in between. The CDR3 runs to 14 residues. CDR3 nucleotide sequence: TGTGCCACCAGTGATTTGGCAGGGGAGAATGGCTACACCTTC. This encodes CATSDLAGENGYTF.

This clonotype was observed once. This rearrangement joins TRBV2 to TRBJ2-1; D is undetermined. CDR1 and CDR2 from the germline V gene are SNHLY and FYNNEI. CDR3 length: 13 amino acids. The ends were cut back, 8 bases at V and 7 bases at J, with 15 bases in the middle. This chain's CDR3 is CASSFETSNEQFF. The DNA of the CDR3 is TGTGCCAGCTCTTTCGAGACAAGTAATGAGCAGTTCTTC.

The rearrangement uses TRBV10-3 and TRBJ2-5, with D perhaps matching TRBD1 or TRBD2 (5 bases each). Germline V lookup: CDR1 ENHRY, CDR2 SYGVKD. CDR3 length: 12 residues. V lost 11 bases, J lost 5 bases, and 15 bases lay in between. The CDR3 loop is CAASGREETQYF. The CDR3 region has the DNA TGTGCCGCCTCAGGCAGGGAGGAGACCCAGTACTTC.

Ten or more counts support this clonotype. The CDR3 sequence is CASSANRAPRAFF. The CDR3 nucleotides are TGTGCCAGCAGTGCCAACAGAGCCCCGCGAGCTTTCTTT. The rearrangement uses TRBV6-6 and TRBJ1-1; D is uncertain. The CDR3 is 13 residues long. Trimming took off 5 bases at V and 10 bases at J, with 17 bases between the two ends. CDR1 MNHNY and CDR2 SVGAGI come from the germline V gene (reference sequence).

This clonotype was detected ten times or more. The CDR3 region is CASSLENTDTQYF. In nucleotides, the CDR3 is TGCGCCAGCAGCTTGGAAAACACAGATACGCAGTATTTT. J is TRBJ2-3 and V is TRBV5-1; no clear D. The CDR3 consists of 13 residues. Trimming took 0 bases from V and 2 from J, leaving 4 bases between them. The germline V gene has CDR1 SGHRS and CDR2 YFSETQ.

V usage is TRBV2 and J usage is TRBJ2-7; possibly TRBD2 for D (5 bases). Trimming shortened V by 2 bases and J by 2 bases, and 7 bases separated the two germline ends. Germline V gene lookup returns CDR1 SNHLY and CDR2 FYNNEI. CDR3 length equals 13 residues. The CDR3 coding sequence is TGTGCCAGCAGTGAACTCGGGACCTACGAGCAGTACTTC. It specifies CASSELGTYEQYF.

The DNA for the CDR3 is TGTGCCAGGGAGACAGGGGGCATCACTGAAGCTTTCTTT. As protein: CARETGGITEAFF. The chain couples TRBV19 to TRBJ1-1; TRBD1 aligns across 10 bases. V trimming: 9 bases; J trimming: 4 bases; junction bases outside the gene matches: 5. The CDR3 loop spans 13 amino acids. The germline V gene has CDR1 LNHDA and CDR2 SQIVND (reference sequence).

This clonotype was observed at least ten times. This rearrangement joins TRBV4-1 to TRBJ2-1, with D tentatively TRBD2 (6 bases). The CDR3 extends over 16 amino acids. V was pared by 1 base and J by 5 bases, with 15 bases between. From germline, CDR1 is MGHRA and CDR2 YSYEKL. CDR3 sequence reads: CASSQVGLAEDNEQFF. Written as DNA, the CDR3 is TGCGCCAGCAGCCAAGTGGGGTTAGCGGAGGACAATGAGCAGTTCTTC.

J is TRBJ1-2 and V is TRBV7-9; D unresolved. V lost 4 bases and J 6 bases, leaving 15 bases between the germline ends. The germline CDR1 and CDR2 sequences are SEHNR and FQNEAQ (reference sequence). This CDR3 is built from 14 residues. DNA of the CDR3: TGTGCCAGCAGCTCAGCATGGCCTACCCATGGCTACACCTTC. It specifies CASSSAWPTHGYTF.

The chain carries TRBV11-2 and TRBJ1-2; 7 nucleotides match TRBD1. The V segment lost 3 bases and the J segment 8 bases; nucleotides outside the gene matches: 15. The length of the CDR3 is 16 residues. Germline values: CDR1 SGHAT, CDR2 FQNNGV. The CDR3 sequence is CASSFMDLTGARGYTF. CDR3 DNA: TGTGCCAGCAGCTTTATGGACCTTACAGGGGCGCGGGGCTACACCTTC.

The gene calls are TRBV5-1 and TRBJ2-7; 9 bases are shared with TRBD1. The germline CDR1 and CDR2 sequences are SGHRS and YFSETQ. The CDR3 has 15 amino acids. With 4 bases clipped from V and 2 bases from J, the junction kept 7 bases outside the gene matches. In DNA form, the CDR3 reads TGCGCCAGCAGCCTTGGGACAGGGACTCCCTACGAGCAGTACTTC. Its translation is CASSLGTGTPYEQYF. Drawing the rest from reference TRBV5-1 and TRBJ2-7, the complete variable domain is KAGVTQTPRYLIKTRGQQVTLSCSPISGHRSVSWYQQTPGQGLQFLFEYFSETQRNKGNFPGRFSGRQFSNSRSEMNVSTLELGDSALYLCASSLGTGTPYEQYFGPGTRLTVT.

The rearrangement joins TRBV6-1 to TRBJ1-2, with D perhaps TRBD1 (5 bases). CDR1 and CDR2 (germline): MNHNS, SASEGT. V lost 2 bases to trimming and J lost 3 bases, with 13 bases between them. The CDR3 spans 15 residues. CDR3 amino acids: CASSEQGRLYYGYTF. In DNA form, the CDR3 reads TGTGCCAGCAGTGAACAGGGACGGCTCTACTATGGCTACACCTTC.

This clonotype was detected a few times. This chain connects TRBV29-1 to TRBJ2-7; weak D call: TRBD1 (6 bases). Germline lookup yields CDR1 SQVTM and CDR2 ANQGSEA. The V and J ends lost 5 bases and 2 bases respectively, with 13 bases between them. This CDR3 contains 13 residues. The CDR3 DNA reads TGCAGCGTTAGGACAACAGGGACCTACGAGCAGTACTTC. Translation: CSVRTTGTYEQYF.

V gene TRBV5-1 combines with J gene TRBJ2-3, with 7 bases lining up with TRBD2. The V and J ends lost 6 bases and 2 bases, in that order; junction bases with no gene match: 6. Germline values: CDR1 SGHRS, CDR2 YFSETQ. The CDR3 has 14 amino acids. The CDR3 nucleotides read TGCGCCAGCAAAGGGCTAGCGGTCACAGATACGCAGTATTTT. It specifies CASKGLAVTDTQYF.

The chain is built from TRBV25-1 and TRBJ2-7; D is unclear. This CDR3 has 14 amino acids. With 0 bases removed from V and 3 bases from J, the gap between germline ends came to 9 bases. From germline, CDR1 is MGHDK and CDR2 SYGVNS. The CDR3 region is CASSEYRAFYEQYF. CDR3 sequence (DNA): TGTGCCAGCAGTGAATATAGAGCGTTCTACGAGCAGTACTTC.